The rows below give T cell receptor beta chains drawn from one sample of a study of cytomegalovirus exposure and HLA in healthy donors. Sequencing used immunoSEQ multiplex PCR; TCRdb keeps in-frame clones, though not all of them. Here the sample spans approximately 140,000 clones, 76% being singletons. Sample: PBMCs. Receptors originate from a man between 40 and 49 years old in good health and CMV-seronegative. Each CDR3 is given with its conserved first and last residue. Each record gives: D gene, V gene, clone size, J gene, CDR3 protein, CDR3 DNA. A D gene is named only where the DNA matches it firmly. Expanded clones are given a class, and other clones once, few, many or no size at all.

D: -; V: TRBV2; size: few; J: TRBJ1-1; CDR3: CASSEALPAAFF; DNA: TGTGCCAGCAGTGAAGCGCTACCTGCAGCTTTCTTT
D: TRBD2; V: TRBV30; size: -; J: TRBJ2-7; CDR3: CAWKRGGPYEQYF; DNA: TGTGCCTGGAAGCGGGGGGGCCCCTACGAGCAGTACTTC
D: -; V: TRBV21-1; size: -; J: TRBJ2-3; CDR3: CASSKERDRAPDTQYF; DNA: TGTGCCAGCAGCAAAGAAAGGGACAGGGCCCCAGATACGCAGTATTTT
D: TRBD2; V: TRBV19; size: once; J: TRBJ2-2; CDR3: CASRSTSGTGELFF; DNA: TGTGCCAGTAGGTCGACTAGCGGGACCGGGGAGCTGTTTTTT
D: -; V: TRBV28; size: -; J: TRBJ1-4; CDR3: CASTGGRNEKLFF; DNA: TGTGCCAGCACGGGGGGTAGGAATGAAAAACTGTTTTTT
D: -; V: TRBV27; size: -; J: TRBJ2-1; CDR3: CASGREGGYNEQFF; DNA: TGTGCCAGCGGCAGGGAAGGGGGTTACAATGAGCAGTTCTTC
D: TRBD1; V: TRBV5-1; size: once; J: TRBJ2-7; CDR3: CASSPSGTGSEQYF; DNA: TGCGCCAGCAGCCCCTCCGGGACAGGGAGCGAGCAGTACTTC
D: -; V: TRBV10-1; size: -; J: TRBJ2-5; CDR3: CATQGKFLGARRRLLQETQYF; DNA: TGCGCCACCCAAGGCAAATTCCTTGGAGCGCGGAGACGCCTCCTCCAAGAGACCCAGTACTTC
D: -; V: TRBV7-2; size: -; J: TRBJ2-7; CDR3: CASTQNQGHYEQYF; DNA: TGTGCCAGCACTCAAAACCAGGGCCACTACGAGCAGTACTTC
D: TRBD1; V: TRBV10-3; size: -; J: TRBJ2-2; CDR3: CAIRTKIQGAGELFF; DNA: TGTGCCATCAGAACAAAGATACAGGGGGCCGGGGAGCTGTTTTTT
D: TRBD1; V: TRBV7-9; size: -; J: TRBJ2-5; CDR3: CASSPAQGAETQYF; DNA: TGTGCCAGCAGTCCCGCACAGGGGGCTGAGACCCAGTACTTC
D: TRBD1; V: TRBV28; size: -; J: TRBJ2-7; CDR3: CASKRLGQVSYEQYF; DNA: TGTGCCAGCAAGCGCTTGGGACAGGTCTCCTACGAGCAGTACTTC
D: -; V: TRBV6-5; size: -; J: TRBJ2-1; CDR3: CASRALDEQFF; DNA: TGTGCCAGCAGAGCGTTGGATGAGCAGTTCTTC
D: TRBD2; V: TRBV4-1; size: -; J: TRBJ2-5; CDR3: CASSLRGTSGELQETQYF; DNA: TGCGCCAGCAGCCTTAGAGGGACTAGCGGGGAGTTGCAAGAGACCCAGTACTTC
D: TRBD1; V: TRBV7-9; size: -; J: TRBJ2-2; CDR3: CASSLISGTGNPGELFF; DNA: TGTGCCAGCAGCTTAATCTCCGGGACAGGAAACCCCGGGGAGCTGTTTTTT
D: -; V: TRBV23-1; size: -; J: TRBJ2-3; CDR3: CASSQFWGRGTDTQYF; DNA: TGCGCCAGCAGTCAGTTTTGGGGGCGCGGCACAGATACGCAGTATTTT
D: -; V: TRBV6-6; size: -; J: TRBJ2-7; CDR3: CASSHTGLTPYEQYF; DNA: TGTGCCAGCAGTCACACCGGACTGACCCCCTACGAGCAGTACTTC
D: TRBD1; V: TRBV7-9; size: -; J: TRBJ2-3; CDR3: CASSTTGSTDTQYF; DNA: TGTGCCAGCAGCACGACAGGGAGCACAGATACGCAGTATTTT
D: TRBD2; V: TRBV10-3; size: -; J: TRBJ2-1; CDR3: CAIRGLAGINEQFF; DNA: TGTGCCATCAGGGGACTAGCGGGAATCAATGAGCAGTTCTTC
D: -; V: TRBV6-5; size: few; J: TRBJ1-1; CDR3: CASSYSESPTSGAFF; DNA: TGTGCCAGCAGTTACTCTGAGTCGCCCACCTCCGGAGCTTTCTTT
D: -; V: TRBV25-1; size: -; J: TRBJ1-3; CDR3: CASSGPGGNTIYF; DNA: TGTGCCAGCAGTGGCCCAGGGGGAAACACCATATATTTT
D: TRBD1; V: TRBV6-5; size: -; J: TRBJ1-2; CDR3: CASSRTGGEVYGYTF; DNA: TGTGCCAGCAGCAGGACAGGGGGCGAAGTCTATGGCTACACCTTC
D: -; V: TRBV27; size: -; J: TRBJ2-7; CDR3: CASSFRGQGGEQYF; DNA: TGTGCCAGCAGTTTCAGAGGACAGGGAGGGGAGCAGTACTTC
D: -; V: TRBV19; size: -; J: TRBJ2-5; CDR3: CASSILGGGQETQYF; DNA: TGTGCCAGTAGTATATTGGGGGGTGGTCAAGAGACCCAGTACTTC
D: -; V: TRBV4-1; size: -; J: TRBJ1-3; CDR3: CASGESPNTIYF; DNA: TGCGCCAGCGGGGAGAGCCCGAACACCATATATTTT
D: TRBD2; V: TRBV5-1; size: -; J: TRBJ2-1; CDR3: CASSLGGGSYNEQFF; DNA: TGCGCCAGCAGCTTGGGCGGGGGGTCTTACAATGAGCAGTTCTTC
D: -; V: TRBV7-2; size: -; J: TRBJ1-2; CDR3: CASSPGGKNYGYTF; DNA: TGTGCCAGCAGCCCCGGGGGGAAAAACTATGGCTACACCTTC
D: -; V: TRBV28; size: -; J: TRBJ2-7; CDR3: CASRSGVGLYEQYF; DNA: TGTGCCAGCAGGTCGGGGGTAGGACTCTACGAGCAGTACTTC
D: -; V: TRBV11-2; size: once; J: TRBJ1-6; CDR3: CASSSPWFGVGNSPLHF; DNA: TGTGCCAGCAGCTCCCCATGGTTTGGTGTCGGGAATTCACCCCTCCACTTT
D: -; V: TRBV29-1; size: once; J: TRBJ2-3; CDR3: CSVEGSRTFQGTDTQYF; DNA: TGCAGCGTTGAAGGGTCCAGGACTTTCCAGGGCACAGATACGCAGTATTTT
D: TRBD1; V: TRBV7-3; size: -; J: TRBJ1-1; CDR3: CASSLSGQGGTEAFF; DNA: TGTGCCAGCAGCTTATCGGGACAGGGAGGTACTGAAGCTTTCTTT
D: TRBD1; V: TRBV27; size: -; J: TRBJ1-1; CDR3: CASSATGGEFAEAFF; DNA: TGTGCCAGCAGTGCCACAGGGGGCGAGTTCGCTGAAGCTTTCTTT